Listed here are 10 T cell receptor beta chains from one sample, sequenced in a study of cytomegalovirus exposure and HLA in healthy donors. A multiplex PCR was run with 60 Vbeta primers and 13 Jbeta primers. Here immunoSEQ multiplex PCR was the method, and the copy in TCRdb shows in-frame clones only, minus some. This sample has about 200,000 clones; 73% occur once, and the top ten carry about 1.7%. Sequenced sample: PBMCs. The receptors derive from a woman aged 25 to 39 in good health and CMV-seronegative.

This sequence joins TRBV23-1 and TRBJ2-2; the match to TRBD1 covers 10 bases. TRBV23-1 is given ORF status, its function remaining uncertain. Trimming took 3 bases from V and 4 from J; bases not matched to a gene: 11. This CDR3 comprises 18 residues. The CDR3 spells CASSHSPGTGDSTGELFF. CDR3 coding DNA: TGCGCCAGCAGTCACAGTCCCGGGACAGGGGACAGCACCGGGGAGCTGTTTTTT.

V gene TRBV6-5 combines with J gene TRBJ2-5; TRBD1 matches 12 bases. J lost 5 bases, V lost 2 bases, and 3 bases had no gene match. CDR3 length: 15 amino acids. Looked up from germline, CDR1 is MNHEY and CDR2 is SVGAGI. CDR3: CASSYGTGGRETQYF. In DNA, the CDR3 is TGTGCCAGCAGTTACGGGACAGGGGGCAGGGAGACCCAGTACTTC.

The rearrangement joins TRBV5-6 to TRBJ1-3, with D unclear. Germline lookup yields CDR1 SGHDT and CDR2 YYEEEE. Trimming removed 4 bases from V and 0 bases from J, with 5 bases in between. CDR3 length: 13 amino acids. As DNA, the CDR3 is TGTGCCAGCAGCCTTGTCTCTGGAAACACCATATATTTT. Translating it yields CASSLVSGNTIYF.

In the case of this clone: The same CDR3 also results from other DNA sequences found in this sample. The chain joins TRBV5-1 to TRBJ1-4; D gene uncertain. V dropped 3 bases and J dropped 0 bases, with 9 bases sitting between them. The germline V gene encodes CDR1 SGHRS and CDR2 YFSETQ. This CDR3 comprises 15 residues. The CDR3 bases are TGCGCCAGCAGCTCGACGGGTGCAACTAATGAAAAACTGTTTTTT. Protein sequence: CASSSTGATNEKLFF.

The rearrangement joins TRBV7-6 to TRBJ2-2, with 9 bases matching TRBD2. J was trimmed by 6 bases and V by 11 bases; bases with no gene match: 16. Germline CDR1 is SGHVS and CDR2 is FNYEAQ. This CDR3 comprises 16 residues. The CDR3 DNA sequence: TGTGCCTCCGCCCTGGGGGCGGGGGGGCTGTCCGGGGAGCTGTTTTTT. Protein product: CASALGAGGLSGELFF.

This clone was counted only a few times. The V and J genes are TRBV7-2 and TRBJ2-7, with TRBD2 as a possible D gene (6 bases). V was cut by 2 bases and J by 4 bases, with 12 bases left in between. The CDR3 contains 14 residues. Germline lookup yields CDR1 SGHTA and CDR2 FQGNSA. CDR3 protein: CASSLSAGLYEQYF. CDR3 bases: TGTGCCAGCAGCTTATCAGCGGGCCTATACGAGCAGTACTTC.

The rearrangement uses TRBV18 and TRBJ1-2; D remains unclear. V lost 1 base, J lost 1 base, and 13 bases lay in between. Germline V lookup: CDR1 KGHSH, CDR2 LQKENI. The CDR3 has 16 residues. CDR3 coding DNA: TGTGCCAGCTCACCACTCATCGAGGGCCTTAACTATGGCTACACCTTC. It specifies CASSPLIEGLNYGYTF.

As concerns this clone: The junction departs from the called germline gene at one end, perhaps through a read error. The chain employs TRBV7-3 and TRBJ2-3; the D is unclear. This CDR3 comprises 14 residues. Germline assignment: CDR1 SGHTA and CDR2 FQGTGA. The CDR3 coding sequence is TGTGCCAGCAGCTTAAGATCGAGCACAGATCCGCAGTATTTT. Translation: CASSLRSSTDPQYF.

The chain is built from TRBV4-1 and TRBJ1-2, with TRBD1 matching 9 bases. The CDR3 extends over 15 amino acids. The J segment lost 5 bases and the V segment lost 4 bases, leaving 8 bases of the junction unmatched. The germline CDR1 and CDR2 sequences are MGHRA and YSYEKL. The CDR3 nucleotides read TGCGCCAGCAGCCCTCTAGGGACAGGGCGGTATGGCTACACCTTC. This translates into CASSPLGTGRYGYTF.

The V and J genes are TRBV7-2 and TRBJ2-1; 14 bases agree with TRBD2. The CDR3 is 16 amino acids. V shed 7 bases, J shed 5 bases, and the junction held 7 bases outside the gene matches. Germline V lookup: CDR1 SGHTA, CDR2 FQGNSA. In nucleotides, the CDR3 is TGTGCCAGCATGCCCTGGGGACTAGCGGGGGACAATGAGCAGTTCTTC. This sequence encodes CASMPWGLAGDNEQFF.